The 31 T cell receptor beta chains listed next were all sequenced from one sample in a study of blood T cell repertoires in COVID-19. Libraries were prepared by immunoSEQ multiplex PCR; TCRdb keeps only in-frame clonotypes and omits some of them. The sample carries about 82,000 clones, approximately 79% recorded once. Sequenced sample: peripheral blood. The receptors shown here come from a human donor with acute or convalescent COVID-19. The donor label of this sample is uncertain.

The genes are TRBV10-3 and TRBJ1-5, with 9 positions matching TRBD1. The V and J ends lost 0 bases and 4 bases, in that order; junction bases with no gene match: 1. The CDR3 is made up of 15 amino acids. CDR1 and CDR2 (germline): ENHRY, SYGVKD. CDR3 coding DNA: TGTGCCATCAGTGAGTCGGGACAGGGAAATCAGCCCCAGCATTTT. It yields the protein CAISESGQGNQPQHF.

The genes are TRBV27 and TRBJ2-3, with TRBD2 identical over 12 bases. Germline assignment: CDR1 MNHEY and CDR2 SMNVEV (reference sequence). The CDR3 has 15 residues. The ends lost 5 bases at V and 5 bases at J; junction bases unmatched: 5. The CDR3 DNA follows: TGTGCCAGCAGTCGGACTAGCGGGAATATAGATACGCAGTATTTT. This sequence encodes CASSRTSGNIDTQYF.

V is TRBV4-3 and J is TRBJ1-4, with 7 bases lining up with TRBD1. The CDR3 consists of 16 residues. Trimming cost V 0 bases and J 12 bases; bases outside gene matches: 13. Germline assignment: CDR1 LGHNA and CDR2 YSLEER. The DNA for the CDR3 is TGCGCCAGCAGCCAAGAGAGGGGGCCTGGCGGATGGGAACTGTTTTTT. It yields the protein CASSQERGPGGWELFF.

J is TRBJ2-1 and V is TRBV5-6, with 13 bases fitting TRBD2. The V and J ends lost 3 bases and 9 bases, in that order; junction bases with no gene match: 9. In germline, CDR1 is SGHDT, CDR2 YYEEEE. The CDR3 sequence is 16 residues long. The DNA of the CDR3 is TGTGCCAGCAGCTCCTGGGGACTAGCGGGATTTGGTGAGCAGTTCTTC. It specifies CASSSWGLAGFGEQFF.

This rearrangement joins TRBV7-9 to TRBJ1-3; D unresolved. The V gene lost 5 bases and the J gene lost 3 bases, with 5 bases spanning the gap. The CDR3 has 12 amino acids. The V gene's germline CDR1 is SEHNR and CDR2 FQNEAQ (reference sequence). CDR3 sequence (DNA): TGTGCCAGCAGCGAGGTTGGAAACACCATATATTTT. This sequence encodes CASSEVGNTIYF.

V usage is TRBV20-1 and J usage is TRBJ2-1, with TRBD2 matching over 12 bases. CDR3 size: 18 residues. V lost 3 bases and J lost 7; bases outside the gene matches: 16. Germline assignment: CDR1 DFQATT and CDR2 SNEGSKA (reference sequence). The CDR3 DNA is TGCAGTGCTAGTTCGAGGACTAGCGGGGTCGGGTGGTTGAATGAGCAGTTCTTC. It is translated as CSASSRTSGVGWLNEQFF.

The CDR3 here is CASSLSDGGDTEAFF. The CDR3 bases are TGTGCCAGCAGCCTGAGCGACGGGGGAGACACTGAAGCTTTCTTT. V gene TRBV4-2 combines with J gene TRBJ1-1, with D possibly being TRBD1 (5 bases). CDR1 and CDR2 (germline): LGHNA, YNFKEQ. The length of the CDR3 is 15 residues. V was cut by 4 bases and J by 3 bases, with 15 bases left in between.

V is TRBV2 and J is TRBJ1-5; D gene ambiguous. Germline V lookup: CDR1 SNHLY, CDR2 FYNNEI. Trimming left V 3 bases short and J 0 bases short, with 6 bases between. CDR3 length: 14 amino acids. CDR3 DNA: TGTGCCAGCAGTGATTACAGTAGCAATCAGCCCCAGCATTTT. It translates to CASSDYSSNQPQHF.

The chain couples TRBV19 to TRBJ2-2; D possibly corresponds to TRBD2 (5 bases). This CDR3 is 16 amino acids long. Germline CDR1 reads LNHDA; CDR2 reads SQIVND (reference sequence). Deletions cut 4 bases from V and 2 bases from J, with 14 bases between. The CDR3: CASSNGGLPNTGELFF. DNA of the CDR3: TGTGCCAGTAGTAACGGAGGACTCCCCAACACCGGGGAGCTGTTTTTT.

The chain links TRBV18 to TRBJ1-1; D perhaps matches TRBD1 (6 bases). The CDR3 consists of 15 residues. Germline V lookup: CDR1 KGHSH, CDR2 LQKENI. Trimming pared 0 bases from V and 3 bases from J, leaving 11 bases between. CDR3 nucleotides: TGTGCCAGCTCACCACCCAGGGCAGGGGACACTGAAGCTTTCTTT. Translation gives CASSPPRAGDTEAFF.

V and J are TRBV13 and TRBJ2-7; the D gene is possibly TRBD2 (5 bases). Trimming took off 2 bases at V and 6 bases at J, with 17 bases between the two ends. This CDR3 region has 15 residues. Looked up from germline, CDR1 is PRHDT and CDR2 is FYEKMQ (reference sequence). The CDR3 here is CASSLQSGYFSEQYF. In nucleotides, the CDR3 is TGTGCCAGCAGCTTACAAAGCGGATACTTCTCCGAGCAGTACTTC.

The chain recombines TRBV27 with TRBJ1-6; 11 positions match TRBD1. V was pared by 5 bases and J by 7 bases, with 4 bases of the junction left unmatched. The CDR3 has 15 residues. CDR1 is MNHEY and CDR2 is SMNVEV in the germline V gene (reference sequence). CDR3 protein: CASSEGTGGNSPLHF. The CDR3 DNA reads TGTGCCAGCAGTGAAGGGACAGGGGGGAATTCACCCCTCCACTTT.

This chain uses TRBV28 with TRBJ1-5; the D is unclear. Trimming pared 2 bases from V and 2 bases from J, leaving 7 bases between. The germline gives CDR1 MDHEN, CDR2 SYDVKM. The CDR3 extends over 14 amino acids. CDR3 residues: CASSLNGRNQPQHF. Here the CDR3 DNA reads TGTGCCAGCAGTTTAAACGGTCGCAATCAGCCCCAGCATTTT.

The J gene is TRBJ1-1, the V gene TRBV9; D gene uncertain. Germline loops: CDR1 SGDLS, CDR2 YYNGEE. V lost 4 bases, J lost 3 bases, and 19 bases lay in between. This CDR3 spans 16 amino acids. CDR3 residues: CASSRSTPGVDTEAFF. The DNA for the CDR3 is TGTGCCAGCAGCAGAAGTACCCCCGGGGTTGACACTGAAGCTTTCTTT.

Ten or more counts support this clone. The chain links TRBV5-4 to TRBJ2-7; TRBD2 aligns across 9 bases. The CDR3 has 16 amino acids. Losses at the gene ends were 4 bases for V and 3 bases for J; bases not matched to a gene: 11. In germline, CDR1 is SGHNT, CDR2 YYREEE (reference sequence). CDR3 DNA: TGTGCCAGCAGCCGTGTAGGTGGTAGCGGGAGCTACGAGCAGTACTTC. Its translation is CASSRVGGSGSYEQYF.

V and J are TRBV5-1 and TRBJ2-5, with D possibly TRBD1 on 6 matching bases. The CDR3 has 15 residues. The ends were cut back, 0 bases at V and 4 bases at J, with 13 bases in the middle. Germline V lookup: CDR1 SGHRS, CDR2 YFSETQ. The CDR3 sequence is CASSLAGGQLETQYF. The DNA of the CDR3 is TGCGCCAGCAGCTTGGCGGGCGGACAGTTAGAGACCCAGTACTTC.

The CDR3 nucleotides are TGTGCCAGCTCACTCGGTGGAACAGGGAGGGACAATGAGCAGTTCTTC. Protein product: CASSLGGTGRDNEQFF. This rearrangement joins TRBV18 to TRBJ2-1; tentatively, D is TRBD2 (7 bases). The V end lost 4 bases, the J end lost 5 bases, and 18 bases lay between the germline ends. CDR1 is KGHSH and CDR2 is LQKENI in the germline V gene. This CDR3 is 16 amino acids long.

The V gene is TRBV13, the J gene TRBJ1-1; the D is unclear. CDR3 length equals 13 residues. Trimming cost V 5 bases and J 4 bases, with 11 bases left between them. CDR1 and CDR2 from the germline V gene are PRHDT and FYEKMQ (reference sequence). In DNA, the CDR3 is TGTGCCAGCAGCCTAAAACGAGGCACTGAAGCTTTCTTT. Amino acid sequence: CASSLKRGTEAFF.

This rearrangement joins TRBV19 to TRBJ1-5; D may be TRBD1 (6 bases). Germline V CDR1 and CDR2: LNHDA, SQIVND (reference sequence). Trimming cost V 3 bases and J 0 bases, with 18 bases left between them. The CDR3 extends over 18 amino acids. The DNA of the CDR3 is TGTGCCAGTAGTATGGCACAGGGAACCCGTTATAGCAATCAGCCCCAGCATTTT. This gives the protein CASSMAQGTRYSNQPQHF. Together with reference TRBV19 and TRBJ1-5, the CDR3 gives the full variable domain: DGGITQSPKYLFRKEGQNVTLSCEQNLNHDAMYWYRQDPGQGLRLIYYSQIVNDFQKGDIAEGYSVSREKKESFPLTVTSAQKNPTAFYLCASSMAQGTRYSNQPQHFGDGTRLSIL.

The chain combines TRBV5-1 with TRBJ2-3; 7 bases are shared with TRBD1. Germline lookup yields CDR1 SGHRS and CDR2 YFSETQ. V was clipped by 6 bases and J by 4 bases; unmatched bases: 8. CDR3 length: 14 amino acids. CDR3 nucleotides: TGCGCCAGCATGGTGACAGGGACGTCAGATACGCAGTATTTT. This encodes CASMVTGTSDTQYF. The whole variable domain, filled in from reference TRBV5-1 and TRBJ2-3, reads KAGVTQTPRYLIKTRGQQVTLSCSPISGHRSVSWYQQTPGQGLQFLFEYFSETQRNKGNFPGRFSGRQFSNSRSEMNVSTLELGDSALYLCASMVTGTSDTQYFGPGTRLTVL.

Only one count was recorded for this clone. In DNA form, the CDR3 reads TGTGCCACCAGCAGAGCCCGGGACTATAGCAGTTATCAGTACTTC. Protein: CATSRARDYSSYQYF. V and J are TRBV15 and TRBJ2-5, with 7 bases aligning to TRBD2. Looked up from germline, CDR1 is LNHNV and CDR2 is YYDKDF (reference sequence). V was pared by 1 base and J by 11 bases, with 13 bases of the junction left unmatched. The CDR3 loop spans 15 amino acids.

This clone was detected ten times or more. V and J are TRBV20-1 and TRBJ2-2, with D possibly matching TRBD1 (6 bases). V was shortened by 3 bases and J by 6 bases, with 26 bases between the two germline ends. CDR1 and CDR2 from the germline V gene are DFQATT and SNEGSKA (reference sequence). The CDR3 is 18 amino acids. The CDR3, as DNA: TGCAGTGCTAGTGTGAGTATCCCAAAACAGGGTATATCCGGGGAGCTGTTTTTT. This translates into CSASVSIPKQGISGELFF.

This clone showed up just a few times. The rearrangement joins TRBV2 to TRBJ2-2; 12 bases are a match to TRBD2. Germline trimming cut 2 bases from V and 3 bases from J; bases unmatched to any gene: 4. This CDR3 is 17 amino acids long. Germline V gives CDR1 SNHLY, CDR2 FYNNEI. The CDR3 DNA reads as TGTGCCAGCAGTGAATCGACTAGCGGGAGATACACCGGGGAGCTGTTTTTT. Protein product: CASSESTSGRYTGELFF.

The V gene is TRBV15, the J gene TRBJ2-3, with a weak D call TRBD2 (5 bases). This CDR3 comprises 16 residues. The V and J ends lost 9 bases and 6 bases respectively, with 25 bases between them. Per the germline V gene, CDR1 is LNHNV and CDR2 is YYDKDF (reference sequence). Here the CDR3 DNA reads TGTGCCACAGATATGCCAGAGCGGCACTCCAGGGATACGCAGTATTTT. It encodes CATDMPERHSRDTQYF. The full variable domain, completed using reference TRBV15 and TRBJ2-3, is DAMVIQNPRYQVTQFGKPVTLSCSQTLNHNVMYWYQQKSSQAPKLLFHYYDKDFNNEADTPDNFQSRRPNTSFCFLDIRSPGLGDTAMYLCATDMPERHSRDTQYFGPGTRLTVL.

This chain uses TRBV10-2 with TRBJ2-7, with TRBD1 matching over 8 bases. The germline V gene has CDR1 WSHSY and CDR2 SAAADI. V lost 10 bases, J lost 2 bases, and 4 bases stayed unmatched. This CDR3 comprises 12 residues. The chain's CDR3 is CATTGGTYEQYV. The CDR3 DNA is TGCGCCACCACAGGGGGGACCTACGAGCAGTACGTC.

This clone has more than one count but fewer than ten. The chain combines TRBV5-6 with TRBJ2-1, with 11 nucleotides matching TRBD2. The CDR3 runs to 16 residues. CDR1 and CDR2 (germline): SGHDT, YYEEEE. Trimming removed 4 bases from V and 0 bases from J; junction bases left unmatched: 3. CDR3 DNA sequence: TGTGCCAGCAGCAAGGGACTAGCGGACTCCTACAATGAGCAGTTCTTC. Translated: CASSKGLADSYNEQFF.

This clone was counted once. The genes are TRBV11-2 and TRBJ2-5, with 13 bases aligning to TRBD2. The CDR3 totals 16 residues. V gave up 2 bases and J gave up 5 bases; unmatched junction bases: 5. Germline CDR1 and CDR2: SGHAT and FQNNGV. CDR3 bases: TGTGCCAGCAGCTTATCTGGGACTAGCGGGACGGAGACCCAGTACTTC. Protein product: CASSLSGTSGTETQYF.

The chain recombines TRBV6-2 or TRBV6-3 with TRBJ2-1, with 8 bases matching TRBD2. Losses at the gene ends were 2 bases for V and 3 bases for J; bases not matched to a gene: 6. Germline assignment: CDR1 MNHEY and CDR2 SVGEGT. The CDR3 extends over 16 amino acids. This CDR3 reads CASSYVAGGFYNEQFF. DNA for the CDR3: TGTGCCAGCAGTTACGTTGCGGGAGGATTCTACAATGAGCAGTTCTTC.

The genes are TRBV5-8 and TRBJ1-1; no clear D. Per the germline V gene, CDR1 is SGHTS and CDR2 is YDEGEE. With 4 bases removed from V and 0 bases from J, the gap between germline ends came to 13 bases. The CDR3 totals 15 residues. The CDR3 DNA reads TGTGCCAGCAGCCCCGAATCTAGTCTGAACACTGAAGCTTTCTTT. Translating it yields CASSPESSLNTEAFF.

This rearrangement joins TRBV28 to TRBJ1-2; TRBD1 aligns across 7 bases. Germline CDR1 is MDHEN and CDR2 is SYDVKM. The CDR3 totals 13 residues. The ends lost 5 bases at V and 7 bases at J; junction bases unmatched: 7. CDR3 sequence (DNA): TGTGCCAGCAGTCCCGACAGGGATGCTGGCTACACCTTC. Translating gives CASSPDRDAGYTF.

This clone was detected only once. The chain employs TRBV5-6 and TRBJ2-3; tentatively, D is TRBD2 (6 bases). Germline V gene data show CDR1 as SGHDT and CDR2 as YYEEEE. The V and J ends lost 0 bases and 2 bases respectively, with 10 bases between them. The CDR3 extends over 15 amino acids. The CDR3: CASSLGAGPTDTQYF. As DNA, the CDR3 is TGTGCCAGCAGCTTGGGGGCGGGGCCCACAGATACGCAGTATTTT. The variable domain in full, with the rest retrieved from reference TRBV5-6 and TRBJ2-3, is DAGVTQSPTHLIKTRGQQVTLRCSPKSGHDTVSWYQQALGQGPQFIFQYYEEEERQRGNFPDRFSGHQFPNYSSELNVNALLLGDSALYLCASSLGAGPTDTQYFGPGTRLTVL.